This T cell receptor beta chain was identified in a study of T cells expressing NK-cell markers. For the study at large: TCR beta repertoires came from sorted CD3+CD56+NKG2C+, CD3+CD56+NKG2C- and CD3+CD56-NKG2C+ T cells.

Study-level points and caveats: It was still unclear whether expanded NKG2C+ T cell clones were HCMV specific. Topping the CD3+CD56-NKG2C+ fraction as well were these clonotypes, in a handful of donors.

The CDR3 loop spans 15 amino acids. Germline V gene lookup returns CDR1 LGHDT and CDR2 YNNKEL (reference sequence). Regarding this clonotype: Its specificity is not known.

Reprocessing the 5' RACE reads, TCRdb reports a single entry for every CDR3 protein and omits DNA. The sample holds 130,000 to 150,000 distinct CDR3 sequences. The chain employs TRBV3-1 and TRBJ2-1. This TCR was sampled from a man aged 18 to 30 in good health. Sequences were obtained from blood T cells: a sorted CD56 or NKG2C T cell subset, CD4+ or CD8+ T cells, or bulk PBMC T cells (not recorded which). CDR3 protein: CASSQAVYYYNEQFF.